The 25 T cell receptor beta chains reported below all come from one sample, sequenced in a study of blood T cell repertoires in COVID-19. Sequencing used immunoSEQ multiplex PCR; TCRdb keeps in-frame clones, though not all of them. This table holds under 400,000 clones, about 86% found once. The sample was PBMCs or T cells enriched from blood (not recorded which). The source of these receptors is a woman aged 40 to 50 with acute COVID-19.

The CDR3 loop is CASSEEALGRGWVQPQHF. In nucleotides, the CDR3 is TGTGCCAGCAGTGAAGAGGCCTTGGGGAGGGGATGGGTTCAGCCCCAGCATTTT. The chain joins TRBV6-1 to TRBJ1-5; tentatively, D is TRBD1 (5 bases). The germline V gene encodes CDR1 MNHNS and CDR2 SASEGT. The CDR3 is 18 amino acids. Trimming took 1 base from V and 6 from J, leaving 22 bases between them.

The gene calls are TRBV9 and TRBJ2-6; D uncertain. V was trimmed by 0 bases and J by 0 bases, leaving 4 bases between them. The CDR3 is 15 amino acids. The V gene's germline CDR1 is SGDLS and CDR2 YYNGEE. The CDR3 nucleotides are TGTGCCAGCAGCGTAGCCTTCTCTGGGGCCAACGTCCTGACTTTC. Protein product: CASSVAFSGANVLTF. Combining the CDR3 with reference TRBV9 and TRBJ2-6 gives the whole variable domain DSGVTQTPKHLITATGQRVTLRCSPRSGDLSVYWYQQSLDQGLQFLIQYYNGEERAKGNILERFSAQQFPDLHSELNLSSLELGDSALYFCASSVAFSGANVLTFGAGSRLTVL.

The CDR3 sequence: CASSPTKGGNSPLHF. CDR3 bases: TGTGCCAGCTCACCAACGAAGGGAGGGAATTCACCCCTCCACTTT. The rearrangement uses TRBV18 and TRBJ1-6; D remains unclear. Trimming removed 2 bases at V and 7 bases at J, with 12 bases between. The length of the CDR3 is 15 residues. Germline values: CDR1 KGHSH, CDR2 LQKENI. The full variable domain, with the rest looked up from reference TRBV18 and TRBJ1-6, is NAGVMQNPRHLVRRRGQEARLRCSPMKGHSHVYWYRQLPEEGLKFMVYLQKENIIDESGMPKERFSAEFPKEGPSILRIQQVVRGDSAAYFCASSPTKGGNSPLHFGNGTRLTVT.

This clone was found once. The gene calls are TRBV4-3 and TRBJ2-1; 14 positions match TRBD2. V shed 1 base and J 2 bases; nucleotides not matched to a gene: 1. The CDR3 is 17 amino acids. The germline V gene has CDR1 LGHNA and CDR2 YSLEER. CDR3 protein: CASSQGTSGGTYNEQFF. The CDR3, as DNA: TGCGCCAGCAGCCAAGGGACTAGCGGGGGGACCTACAATGAGCAGTTCTTC.

This rearrangement joins TRBV16 to TRBJ1-2, with 8 bases aligning to TRBD1. Germline V gives CDR1 KGHSY, CDR2 FQNENV. The CDR3 has 15 amino acids. V trimming: 0 bases; J trimming: 8 bases; junction bases outside the gene matches: 8. CDR3 DNA sequence: TGTGCCAGCAGCCAATCGGGGCAGGGGGCCTTGGGCTACACCTTC. It is translated as CASSQSGQGALGYTF. Together with reference TRBV16 and TRBJ1-2, the CDR3 gives the full variable domain: GEEVAQTPKHLVRGEGQKAKLYCAPIKGHSYVFWYQQVLKNEFKFLISFQNENVFDETGMPKERFSAKCLPNSPCSLEIQATKLEDSAVYFCASSQSGQGALGYTFGSGTRLTVV.

V usage is TRBV15 and J usage is TRBJ1-6, with TRBD1 matching over 11 bases. The CDR3 extends over 15 amino acids. Trimming removed 5 bases from V and 6 bases from J; junction bases left unmatched: 3. Germline V gene lookup returns CDR1 LNHNV and CDR2 YYDKDF (reference sequence). The CDR3 here is CATSGDRGFNSPLHF. The CDR3 DNA is TGTGCCACCAGCGGGGACAGGGGGTTTAATTCACCCCTCCACTTT. Supplemented by reference TRBV15 and TRBJ1-6, the full variable domain reads DAMVIQNPRYQVTQFGKPVTLSCSQTLNHNVMYWYQQKSSQAPKLLFHYYDKDFNNEADTPDNFQSRRPNTSFCFLDIRSPGLGDTAMYLCATSGDRGFNSPLHFGNGTRLTVT.

The rearrangement uses TRBV7-9 and TRBJ1-1; 7 bases map to TRBD1. J gave up 1 base and V 4 bases, and 3 bases lay outside the gene matches. CDR1 SEHNR and CDR2 FQNEAQ come from the germline V gene (reference sequence). This CDR3 comprises 14 residues. The CDR3 reads CASSSWTGNTEAFF. The CDR3 coding sequence is TGTGCCAGCAGCTCCTGGACAGGGAACACTGAAGCTTTCTTT.

The chain links TRBV28 to TRBJ1-5; 7 bases are shared with TRBD1. Unmatched junction bases numbered 5, after V lost 6 bases and J lost 0 bases. Germline V CDR1 and CDR2: MDHEN, SYDVKM. The CDR3 contains 15 residues. CDR3 sequence: CASRPQGYSNQPQHF. The CDR3 region has the DNA TGTGCCAGCAGACCACAGGGGTATAGCAATCAGCCCCAGCATTTT.

This clone was counted once. V usage is TRBV4-3 and J usage is TRBJ2-5, with D perhaps matching TRBD2 (7 bases). Germline lookup yields CDR1 LGHNA and CDR2 YSLEER. The CDR3 loop spans 15 amino acids. The V gene lost 4 bases and the J gene lost 4 bases, with 16 bases spanning the gap. CDR3 amino acids: CASSRGGGAGETQYF. In DNA, the CDR3 is TGCGCCAGCAGCCGTGGAGGGGGGGCCGGAGAGACCCAGTACTTC.

The rearrangement uses TRBV7-2 and TRBJ1-3; D is unresolved. The V gene lost 1 base and the J gene lost 2 bases, with 18 bases spanning the gap. CDR3 length equals 18 residues. Germline values: CDR1 SGHTA, CDR2 FQGNSA. The CDR3 is CASSLVGTPGLAGNTIYF. As DNA, the CDR3 is TGTGCCAGCAGCTTAGTCGGTACGCCCGGTTTGGCTGGAAACACCATATATTTT.

The V gene is TRBV11-2, the J gene TRBJ2-7, with TRBD1 matching 8 bases. Germline lookup yields CDR1 SGHAT and CDR2 FQNNGV. Trimming removed 4 bases from V and 2 bases from J; junction bases left unmatched: 19. There are 19 residues in the CDR3. The DNA of the CDR3 is TGTGCCAGCAGCTCCACGACCAGACTCCGGACAGGGCGGCCCTACGAGCAGTACTTC. It translates to CASSSTTRLRTGRPYEQYF.

The J gene is TRBJ1-2, the V gene TRBV12-3 or TRBV12-4; D is possibly TRBD1 (5 bases). The ends were cut back, 2 bases at V and 5 bases at J, with 9 bases in the middle. This CDR3 comprises 13 residues. CDR3 residues: CASSLPAGYGYTF. The CDR3 DNA follows: TGTGCCAGCAGTTTACCAGCAGGGTATGGCTACACCTTC.

This clone came up a few times. The genes are TRBV27 and TRBJ2-7; 11 nucleotides align to TRBD1. CDR1 is MNHEY, CDR2 SMNVEV, per germline (reference sequence). This CDR3 is 12 amino acids long. V lost 10 bases and J lost 5; bases outside the gene matches: 4. CDR3 nucleotides: TGTGCCACGGGACAGGGGGAACACGAGCAGTACTTC. Protein product: CATGQGEHEQYF.

The genes are TRBV6-5 and TRBJ1-2, with 7 positions matching TRBD1. CDR3 size: 13 residues. J gave up 6 bases and V 4 bases, and 5 bases lay outside the gene matches. Germline CDR1 is MNHEY and CDR2 is SVGAGI. Here the CDR3 DNA reads TGTGCCAGCAGTTCGACAGGGACGGATGGCTACACCTTC. Amino acid sequence: CASSSTGTDGYTF.

The CDR3 bases are TGTGCCAGCTCACCACCCGGTGGACAGGGGACAAGAGGCTACACCTTC. Translating gives CASSPPGGQGTRGYTF. The chain uses TRBV18 and TRBJ1-2; 9 bases are a match to TRBD1. CDR1 is KGHSH and CDR2 is LQKENI in the germline V gene. The CDR3 consists of 16 residues. V lost 0 bases and J lost 8; bases outside the gene matches: 10.

J is TRBJ2-1 and V is TRBV4-3, with TRBD2 matching over 7 bases. J lost 8 bases, V lost 0 bases, and 1 base had no gene match. CDR3 length: 13 amino acids. Germline values: CDR1 LGHNA, CDR2 YSLEER. The CDR3 spells CASSQETSHEQFF. The CDR3 bases are TGCGCCAGCAGCCAAGAGACTAGCCATGAGCAGTTCTTC.

The chain recombines TRBV9 with TRBJ1-2; 9 positions agree with TRBD1. Germline CDR1 and CDR2: SGDLS and YYNGEE. Losses at the gene ends were 4 bases for V and 3 bases for J; bases not matched to a gene: 16. This CDR3 is 18 amino acids long. This CDR3 reads CASSFRDRATLADYGYTF. As DNA, the CDR3 is TGTGCCAGCAGCTTCCGGGACAGGGCCACCCTGGCCGACTATGGCTACACCTTC.

V and J are TRBV5-8 and TRBJ1-4, with a weak D call TRBD1 (6 bases). The germline V and J ends were trimmed by 4 bases and 5 bases, with 18 bases remaining between them. This CDR3 is built from 16 residues. The germline V gene encodes CDR1 SGHTS and CDR2 YDEGEE. CDR3 nucleotides: TGTGCCAGCAGCAGGAACTTAATCGGACAGAATGAAAAACTGTTTTTT. The encoded protein is CASSRNLIGQNEKLFF.

This sequence joins TRBV7-8 and TRBJ1-4; 7 bases match TRBD1. CDR3 length: 15 amino acids. CDR1 and CDR2 (germline): SGHVS, FQNEAQ. J lost 3 bases, V lost 5 bases, and 6 bases had no gene match. The CDR3 nucleotides read TGTGCCAGCAGCCTCCGGACAGGCTCTAATGAAAAACTGTTTTTT. It translates to CASSLRTGSNEKLFF.

Comment on this clone: Mismatch with germline at one junction end may stem from a read error. This rearrangement joins TRBV6-1 to TRBJ2-5, with D perhaps matching TRBD2 (7 bases). This CDR3 contains 14 residues. CDR1 is MNHNS and CDR2 is SASEGT in the germline V gene. CDR3 sequence reads: CASREGGGTETQYF. The CDR3 nucleotides read TGTGCCAGCAGGGAAGGGGGAGGGACTGAGACCCAGTACTTC.

The chain uses TRBV5-1 and TRBJ1-4, with D perhaps matching TRBD1 (5 bases). V was pared by 0 bases and J by 2 bases, with 8 bases between. Germline loops: CDR1 SGHRS, CDR2 YFSETQ. CDR3 length equals 15 residues. CDR3 sequence reads: CASSLDRQTNEKLFF. DNA for the CDR3: TGCGCCAGCAGCTTGGACAGGCAGACTAATGAAAAACTGTTTTTT.

V gene TRBV18 combines with J gene TRBJ2-1; TRBD2 matches at 9 bases. Trimming took 3 bases from V and 6 from J; bases not matched to a gene: 6. CDR3 length equals 15 residues. CDR1 is KGHSH and CDR2 is LQKENI in the germline V gene. The CDR3: CASSPSWREGNEQFF. For the CDR3, the DNA is TGTGCCAGCTCACCTTCTTGGCGGGAGGGCAATGAGCAGTTCTTC.

The rearrangement joins TRBV4-2 to TRBJ2-2; TRBD1 matches 9 bases. The germline V gene encodes CDR1 LGHNA and CDR2 YNFKEQ. Losses at the gene ends were 5 bases for V and 2 bases for J; bases not matched to a gene: 6. The CDR3 spans 16 residues. DNA for the CDR3: TGTGCCAGCAGCGCTCGGACAGGGGTAAACACCGGGGAGCTGTTTTTT. This codes for CASSARTGVNTGELFF.

V is TRBV5-1 and J is TRBJ2-7, with a possible D match to TRBD1 (5 bases). Germline loops: CDR1 SGHRS, CDR2 YFSETQ. The CDR3 runs to 15 residues. V gave up 6 bases and J gave up 6 bases, with 22 bases separating them. The CDR3 DNA reads TGCGCCAGCAAATCAAACGGCCAGGGTTCCGCCGAGCAGTACTTC. This encodes CASKSNGQGSAEQYF. Full variable domain (remainder filled in from reference TRBV5-1 and TRBJ2-7): KAGVTQTPRYLIKTRGQQVTLSCSPISGHRSVSWYQQTPGQGLQFLFEYFSETQRNKGNFPGRFSGRQFSNSRSEMNVSTLELGDSALYLCASKSNGQGSAEQYFGPGTRLTVT.

V gene TRBV28 combines with J gene TRBJ2-7, with 11 nucleotides matching TRBD1. The germline V gene has CDR1 MDHEN and CDR2 SYDVKM. Trimming took 8 bases from V and 3 from J; bases not matched to a gene: 3. The length of the CDR3 is 13 residues. The chain's CDR3 is CASGGTGGYEQYF. CDR3 sequence (DNA): TGTGCCAGCGGTGGGACAGGGGGCTACGAGCAGTACTTC.